The 25 T cell receptor beta chains given below trace back to one sample, sequenced in a study of T cell responses to AZD1222 COVID-19 vaccine. Produced via immunoSEQ multiplex PCR; TCRdb's table is partial and in-frame only. The sample has about 130,000 clones; about 92% are singletons. The source material was peripheral blood, sampled on day 0 of MenACWY control vaccination. These receptor sequences come from an adult in good health.

The chain links TRBV7-2 to TRBJ2-7; D is possibly TRBD1 or TRBD2 (6 bases each). The V gene lost 1 base and the J gene lost 3 bases, with 19 bases spanning the gap. This CDR3 spans 17 amino acids. Germline CDR1 and CDR2: SGHTA and FQGNSA. The CDR3 DNA reads TGTGCCAGCAGCTTAGTTTGGTACAGGGAGGTCGACTACGAGCAGTACTTC. It is translated as CASSLVWYREVDYEQYF.

The chain links TRBV7-2 to TRBJ2-1, with 12 bases fitting TRBD1. With V trimmed by 4 bases and J by 8 bases, 12 bases remained unmatched. Germline CDR1 is SGHTA and CDR2 is FQGNSA. The CDR3 runs 17 residues. The DNA for the CDR3 is TGTGCCAGCAGCTCCCGACCGGGACAGGGGGCTAGATATGAGCAGTTCTTC. The encoded protein is CASSSRPGQGARYEQFF.

The chain employs TRBV28 and TRBJ2-7; D call uncertain. The CDR3 is made up of 13 amino acids. The ends were cut back, 2 bases at V and 3 bases at J, with 8 bases in the middle. Germline CDR1 and CDR2: MDHEN and SYDVKM. The CDR3 spells CASSLQQDYEQYF. DNA of the CDR3: TGTGCCAGCAGTTTACAACAAGACTACGAGCAGTACTTC.

The rearrangement uses TRBV24-1 and TRBJ1-2, with a possible D match to TRBD1 (6 bases). Trimming left V 4 bases short and J 3 bases short, with 14 bases between. Germline assignment: CDR1 KGHDR and CDR2 SFDVKD. The CDR3 spans 15 residues. In DNA form, the CDR3 reads TGTGCCACCAGTGAGACCGGGACACCATACTATGGCTACACCTTC. Translating it yields CATSETGTPYYGYTF.

This clone was recorded only once. This chain uses TRBV19 with TRBJ2-2; possible D gene TRBD1, 5 bases. Looked up from germline, CDR1 is LNHDA and CDR2 is SQIVND (reference sequence). CDR3 length: 15 amino acids. Trimming took off 9 bases at V and 1 base at J, with 15 bases between the two ends. CDR3 coding DNA: TGTGCCAGCAAGGGGATAAGAGTGAACACCGGGGAGCTGTTTTTT. This gives the protein CASKGIRVNTGELFF.

Only a few counts were recorded for this clone. The rearrangement links TRBV29-1 to TRBJ2-3; TRBD2 matches at 8 bases. This CDR3 region has 13 residues. Germline V gene lookup returns CDR1 SQVTM and CDR2 ANQGSEA. V was clipped by 4 bases and J by 6 bases; unmatched bases: 6. Written as DNA, the CDR3 is TGCAGCGTTGGGTGGCGGGGGGCGGATACGCAGTATTTT. Protein sequence: CSVGWRGADTQYF.

This clone was detected only once. The CDR3: CASSVRDGYTF. In DNA, the CDR3 is TGTGCCAGCAGTGTCAGAGATGGCTACACCTTC. The chain has TRBV2 and TRBJ1-2; D ambiguous. Germline CDR1 and CDR2: SNHLY and FYNNEI. V was pared by 4 bases and J by 6 bases, with 6 bases between. The length of the CDR3 is 11 residues.

This clone came up once. The gene calls are TRBV2 and TRBJ1-6, with unresolved D. This CDR3 is 14 amino acids long. The V and J ends lost 4 bases and 6 bases respectively, with 10 bases between them. Germline loops: CDR1 SNHLY, CDR2 FYNNEI. CDR3 DNA: TGTGCCAGCAGTGTTCGGGGTCCTAATTCACCCCTCCACTTT. Protein product: CASSVRGPNSPLHF.

The J gene is TRBJ1-5, the V gene TRBV6-1; 7 nucleotides line up with TRBD1. V shed 2 bases and J 5 bases; nucleotides not matched to a gene: 3. Per germline, CDR1 MNHNS and CDR2 SASEGT. This CDR3 has 14 amino acids. As DNA, the CDR3 is TGTGCCAGCAGTGAACGGGACAGATATCAGCCCCAGCATTTT. Translation gives CASSERDRYQPQHF.

The genes are TRBV4-3 and TRBJ2-2; 9 nucleotides align to TRBD1. Germline CDR1 is LGHNA and CDR2 is YSLEER. The J segment lost 6 bases and the V segment lost 0 bases, leaving 8 bases of the junction unmatched. This CDR3 has 17 amino acids. The CDR3 nucleotides read TGCGCCAGCAGCCAAGATACCTACAGGGGGCCGGCCGGGGAGCTGTTTTTT. This translates into CASSQDTYRGPAGELFF.

The chain employs TRBV5-8 and TRBJ1-1; D gene uncertain. The CDR3 runs 13 residues. Trimming removed 1 base at V and 5 bases at J, with 9 bases between. Per the germline V gene, CDR1 is SGHTS and CDR2 is YDEGEE. The CDR3 region has the DNA TGTGCCAGCAGCTTGTTAGTAAAAACTGAAGCTTTCTTT. It is translated as CASSLLVKTEAFF.

V and J are TRBV28 and TRBJ1-1, with 8 bases matching TRBD1. The junction had 12 bases not matched to a gene; V was cut back by 5 bases and J by 10 bases. The germline V gene has CDR1 MDHEN and CDR2 SYDVKM. The CDR3 is made up of 14 amino acids. The CDR3 reads CASSGPQGGFGAFF. The CDR3 region has the DNA TGTGCCAGCAGTGGGCCACAGGGGGGTTTTGGAGCTTTCTTT.

The rearrangement uses TRBV19 and TRBJ1-5; D is perhaps TRBD1 (6 bases). The CDR3 has 19 amino acids. Germline CDR1 reads LNHDA; CDR2 reads SQIVND (reference sequence). V lost 0 bases to trimming and J lost 4 bases, with 22 bases between them. CDR3 protein: CASSIDKYQGMRSNQPQHF. Here the CDR3 DNA reads TGTGCCAGTAGTATAGATAAATACCAGGGGATGCGATCGAATCAGCCCCAGCATTTT.

The chain links TRBV6-1 to TRBJ2-3; a weak D match, TRBD2 (6 bases). Germline CDR1 and CDR2: MNHNS and SASEGT. The CDR3 totals 15 residues. Trimming removed 3 bases at V and 0 bases at J, with 10 bases between. The CDR3 nucleotides are TGTGCCAGCAGTGATGGAGGGTCCAGCACAGATACGCAGTATTTT. Encoded protein: CASSDGGSSTDTQYF.

The J gene is TRBJ2-5, the V gene TRBV3-1 (or the pseudogene TRBV3-2); tentative D call: TRBD2 (6 bases). Germline CDR1 and CDR2: LGHDT and YNNKEL (reference sequence). The CDR3 length is 16 residues. V was pared by 4 bases and J by 2 bases, with 17 bases between. The CDR3 here is CASSLRLVGGQETQYF. The CDR3, as DNA: TGTGCCAGCAGCCTGAGACTAGTGGGAGGTCAAGAGACCCAGTACTTC.

This chain uses TRBV14 with TRBJ2-2; weak D call: TRBD2 (10 bases). Germline V gives CDR1 SGHDN, CDR2 FVKESK. Trimming removed 4 bases from V and 4 bases from J, with 31 bases in between. The CDR3 extends over 21 amino acids. The CDR3 loop reads CASSPGTGTGTSASRTGELFF. The CDR3 bases are TGTGCCAGCAGCCCAGGGACAGGGACAGGGACTAGCGCCTCGCGCACCGGGGAGCTGTTTTTT.

The genes are TRBV7-2 and TRBJ2-7; the match to TRBD1 covers 7 bases. The length of the CDR3 is 15 residues. With 5 bases clipped from V and 2 bases from J, the junction kept 9 bases outside the gene matches. The V gene's germline CDR1 is SGHTA and CDR2 FQGNSA. The CDR3 region is CASSPRTGLTYEQYF. DNA for the CDR3: TGTGCCAGCAGCCCCCGGACAGGCCTAACCTACGAGCAGTACTTC.

This clone has a single count. V is TRBV4-1 and J is TRBJ1-1, with D maybe TRBD1 (5 bases). The CDR3 spans 15 residues. The germline V and J ends were trimmed by 2 bases and 3 bases, with 13 bases remaining between them. Per the germline V gene, CDR1 is MGHRA and CDR2 is YSYEKL. CDR3 sequence: CASSQTRDPHTEAFF. The CDR3 DNA reads as TGCGCCAGCAGCCAAACCAGGGATCCCCACACTGAAGCTTTCTTT.

The chain recombines TRBV2 with TRBJ2-2, with a weak D call TRBD2 (5 bases). Germline V gene data show CDR1 as SNHLY and CDR2 as FYNNEI. This CDR3 has 14 amino acids. Trimming removed 7 bases from V and 5 bases from J, with 14 bases in between. This CDR3 is CASIGLAVTGELFF. DNA of the CDR3: TGTGCCAGCATAGGGCTAGCCGTTACCGGGGAGCTGTTTTTT.

The V call is TRBV11-2, the J call TRBJ1-2, with D hard to call. This CDR3 has 15 amino acids. V shed 2 bases and J shed 2 bases, with 12 bases lying between them. Germline CDR1 and CDR2: SGHAT and FQNNGV. The CDR3: CASSLRQSQNYGYTF. Here the CDR3 DNA reads TGTGCCAGCAGCTTACGGCAAAGCCAGAACTATGGCTACACCTTC.

The V call is TRBV5-4, the J call TRBJ2-7; 11 bases align to TRBD2. CDR1 is SGHNT and CDR2 is YYREEE in the germline V gene (reference sequence). The CDR3 length is 13 residues. J lost 8 bases, V lost 4 bases, and 5 bases had no gene match. CDR3 sequence (DNA): TGTGCCAGCAGCCCCTTGACTAGCGGGAAGCAGTACTTC. It specifies CASSPLTSGKQYF.

The rearrangement joins TRBV7-3 to TRBJ2-7; D is unclear. V lost 2 bases and J 1 base, leaving 12 bases between the germline ends. The CDR3 has 15 residues. CDR1 and CDR2 from the germline V gene are SGHTA and FQGTGA. CDR3 DNA: TGTGCCAGCAGCTTAGGCGGACCGAAATCCTACGAGCAGTACTTC. Translating it yields CASSLGGPKSYEQYF. The whole variable domain, remainder taken from reference TRBV7-3 and TRBJ2-7, is GAGVSQTPSNKVTEKGKYVELRCDPISGHTALYWYRQSLGQGPEFLIYFQGTGAADDSGLPNDRFFAVRPEGSVSTLKIQRTERGDSAVYLCASSLGGPKSYEQYFGPGTRLTVT.

In DNA form, the CDR3 reads TGCGCCAGCAGCTTGGTAACGGATATGAACACTGAAGCTTTCTTT. Translated, it gives CASSLVTDMNTEAFF. This chain uses TRBV5-1 with TRBJ1-1; no definite D call. V dropped 0 bases and J dropped 0 bases, with 9 bases sitting between them. Germline loops: CDR1 SGHRS, CDR2 YFSETQ. The CDR3 contains 15 residues.

This sequence joins TRBV28 and TRBJ1-5; weak D call: TRBD1 (6 bases). The CDR3 is 13 residues long. In germline, CDR1 is MDHEN, CDR2 SYDVKM. Trimming took off 7 bases at V and 7 bases at J, with 14 bases between the two ends. The CDR3 sequence: CASTTDRSQPQHF. CDR3 bases: TGTGCCAGCACCACCGACAGGAGCCAGCCCCAGCATTTT.

The V call is TRBV6-5, the J call TRBJ2-3, with D perhaps given as TRBD1 or TRBD2 (5 bases each). V gave up 8 bases and J gave up 0 bases, with 6 bases separating them. CDR1 MNHEY and CDR2 SVGAGI come from the germline V gene. The CDR3 runs to 12 residues. CDR3 residues: CASEGSTDTQYF. For the CDR3, the DNA is TGTGCCAGCGAGGGGAGCACAGATACGCAGTATTTT.